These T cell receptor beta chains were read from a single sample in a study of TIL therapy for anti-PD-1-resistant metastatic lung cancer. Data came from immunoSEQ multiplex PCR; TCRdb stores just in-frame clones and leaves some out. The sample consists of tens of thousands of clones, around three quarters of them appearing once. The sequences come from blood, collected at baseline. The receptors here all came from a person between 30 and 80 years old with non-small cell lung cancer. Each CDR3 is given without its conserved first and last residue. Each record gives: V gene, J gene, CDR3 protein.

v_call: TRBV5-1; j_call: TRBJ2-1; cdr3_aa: ASSLPTGAAYNEQF
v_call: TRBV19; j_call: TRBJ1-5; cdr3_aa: ASRGPEGSNQPQH
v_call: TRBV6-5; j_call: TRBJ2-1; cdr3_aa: ASSYVRGYGGEQF
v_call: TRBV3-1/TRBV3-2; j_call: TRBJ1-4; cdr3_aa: ARNRNRDKLF
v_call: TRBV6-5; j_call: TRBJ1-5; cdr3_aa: ASSSDRRGNQPQH
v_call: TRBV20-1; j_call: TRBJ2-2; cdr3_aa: SASWGHPGTGELF
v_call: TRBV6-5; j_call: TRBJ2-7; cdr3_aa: ASSYGTGYEQY
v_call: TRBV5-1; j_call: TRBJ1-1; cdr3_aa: ASSLTPGPRNTEAF
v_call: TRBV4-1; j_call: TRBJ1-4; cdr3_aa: ASSLQTTGGTNEKLF
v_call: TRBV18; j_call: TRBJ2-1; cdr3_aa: ASSPSGGFSGRYNEQF
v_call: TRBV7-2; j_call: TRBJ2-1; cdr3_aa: ASSLVSSGEYNEQF
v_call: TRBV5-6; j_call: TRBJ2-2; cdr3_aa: ASSLGSDGELF
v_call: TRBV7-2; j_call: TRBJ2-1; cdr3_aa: ASTLGQGNEQF
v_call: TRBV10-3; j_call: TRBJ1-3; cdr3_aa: ATAPSGTGNTIY
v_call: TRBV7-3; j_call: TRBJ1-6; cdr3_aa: ASSLESGLNNSPLH
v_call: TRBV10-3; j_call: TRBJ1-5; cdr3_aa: AISVGVDQPQH
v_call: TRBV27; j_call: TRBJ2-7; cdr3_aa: ASRKSTSAFSYEQY
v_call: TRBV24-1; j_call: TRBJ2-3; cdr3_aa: ATSDLRDRGGDTQY
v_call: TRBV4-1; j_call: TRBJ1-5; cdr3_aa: ASSQLPTVSNQPQH
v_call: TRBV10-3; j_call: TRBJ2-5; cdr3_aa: AIKSRAVEETQY
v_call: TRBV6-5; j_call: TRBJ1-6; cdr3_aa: ASSYDSGGANSPLH
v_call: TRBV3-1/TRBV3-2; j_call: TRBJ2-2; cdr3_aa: ASSLNAGELF
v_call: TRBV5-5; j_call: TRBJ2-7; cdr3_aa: ASSLTDYEQY
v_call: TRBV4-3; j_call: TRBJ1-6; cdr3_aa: ASSQGGNSPLH
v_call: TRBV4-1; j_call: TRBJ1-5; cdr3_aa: ASSQYFRGDSNQPQH
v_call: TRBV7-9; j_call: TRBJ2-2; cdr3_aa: ASSLVTNTGELF
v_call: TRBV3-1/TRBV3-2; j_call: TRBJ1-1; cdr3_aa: ASSQNLVRGNTEAF
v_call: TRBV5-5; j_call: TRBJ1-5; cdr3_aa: ASSWGDGNQPQH
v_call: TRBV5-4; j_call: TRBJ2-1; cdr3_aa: ASSLGTLYNEQF
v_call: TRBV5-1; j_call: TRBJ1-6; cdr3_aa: ASSLVGPNNSPLH
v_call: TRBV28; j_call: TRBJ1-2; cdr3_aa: ASLRGGGYGYT
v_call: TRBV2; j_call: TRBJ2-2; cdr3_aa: ASSEGGSNTGELF
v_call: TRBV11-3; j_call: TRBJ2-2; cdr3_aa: ASSTGLAGGINTGELF
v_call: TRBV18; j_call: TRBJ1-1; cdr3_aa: ASSPSNRANTEAF
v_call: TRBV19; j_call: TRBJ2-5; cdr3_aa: ASSMGSGGVQETQY
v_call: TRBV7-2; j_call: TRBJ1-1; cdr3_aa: ASSSDRVNTEAF
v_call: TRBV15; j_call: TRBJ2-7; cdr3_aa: ATKGEGYEQY
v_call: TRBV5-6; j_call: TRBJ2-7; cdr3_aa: ASRIRRGHLNEQY
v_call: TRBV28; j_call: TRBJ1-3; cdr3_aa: ASSYVDRGNTIY
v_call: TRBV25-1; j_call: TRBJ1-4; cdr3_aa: ARSGQSNEKLF
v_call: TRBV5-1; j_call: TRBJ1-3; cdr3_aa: ASSLGGRNTIY
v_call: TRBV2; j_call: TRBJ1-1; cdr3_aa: ASSEAVTGGTEAF
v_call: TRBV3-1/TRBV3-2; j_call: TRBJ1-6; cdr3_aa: ASSLDDSPLH
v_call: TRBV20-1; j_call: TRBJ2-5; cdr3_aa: SARTSQTQY
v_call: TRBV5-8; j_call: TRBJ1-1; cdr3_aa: ASSSDMRAEAF
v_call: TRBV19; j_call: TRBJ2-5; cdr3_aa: ASSPAGTRETQY
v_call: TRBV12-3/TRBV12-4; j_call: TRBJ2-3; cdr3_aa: ASSPSIPDTQY
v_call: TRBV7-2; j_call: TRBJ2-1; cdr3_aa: ASSPDRFYNEQF
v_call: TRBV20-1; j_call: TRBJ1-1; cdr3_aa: SASANTEAF
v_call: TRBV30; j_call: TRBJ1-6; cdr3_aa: AWSSLARGGSPLH
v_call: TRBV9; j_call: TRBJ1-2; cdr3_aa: ASSVGTVANYGYT
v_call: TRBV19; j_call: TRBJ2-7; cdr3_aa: ASADLRRSSYEQY